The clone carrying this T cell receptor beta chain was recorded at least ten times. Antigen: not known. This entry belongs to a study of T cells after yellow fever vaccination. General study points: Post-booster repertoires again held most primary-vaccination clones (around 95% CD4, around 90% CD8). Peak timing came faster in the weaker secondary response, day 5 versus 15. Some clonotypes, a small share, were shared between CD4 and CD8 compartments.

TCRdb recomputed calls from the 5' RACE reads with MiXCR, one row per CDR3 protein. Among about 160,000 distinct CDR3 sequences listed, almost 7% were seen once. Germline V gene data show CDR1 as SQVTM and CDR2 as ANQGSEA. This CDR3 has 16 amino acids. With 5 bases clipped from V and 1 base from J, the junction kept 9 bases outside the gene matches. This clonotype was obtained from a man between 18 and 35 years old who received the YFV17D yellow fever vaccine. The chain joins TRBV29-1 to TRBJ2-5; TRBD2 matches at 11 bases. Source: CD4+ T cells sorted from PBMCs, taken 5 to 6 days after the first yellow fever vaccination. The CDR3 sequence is CSVRPYLAGGQETQYF. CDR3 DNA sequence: TGCAGCGTTCGTCCCTACCTAGCGGGGGGCCAAGAGACCCAGTACTTC.